This passage covers 18 T cell receptor beta chains from one sample sequenced in a study of T cell clonotyping in hematopoietic cell transplantation. Here immunoSEQ multiplex PCR was the method, and the copy in TCRdb shows in-frame clones only, minus some. The sample records around 16,000 clones, roughly 90% being singletons. Source material: peripheral blood mononuclear cells. The receptors were gathered from a man aged 50 to 59 in good health. Some clones in this sample may be carry-over from other donors' samples.

The chain employs TRBV29-1 and TRBJ1-2; D is uncertain. Germline V CDR1 and CDR2: SQVTM, ANQGSEA. This CDR3 has 11 amino acids. Trimming took off 4 bases at V and 3 bases at J, with 6 bases between the two ends. This CDR3 reads CSVGSDYGYTF. CDR3 sequence (DNA): TGCAGCGTTGGTTCGGACTATGGCTACACCTTC.

This chain links TRBV10-2 with TRBJ2-5; weak D call: TRBD2 (5 bases). V lost 0 bases, J lost 5 bases, and 13 bases lay in between. This CDR3 is 15 amino acids long. Germline-derived CDR1 and CDR2 are WSHSY and SAAADI. CDR3 residues: CASSESLLREETQYF. The CDR3 nucleotides are TGCGCCAGCAGTGAGTCCCTTTTAAGGGAGGAGACCCAGTACTTC.

J is TRBJ2-7 and V is TRBV7-2; 10 nucleotides agree with TRBD2. The CDR3 has 14 residues. CDR1 SGHTA and CDR2 FQGNSA come from the germline V gene. V trimming: 4 bases; J trimming: 7 bases; junction bases outside the gene matches: 7. The CDR3, as DNA: TGTGCCAGCAGCTCTAGCGGGGGATTGCCTGAGCAGTACTTC. Its translation is CASSSSGGLPEQYF. The entire variable domain, with the rest obtained from reference TRBV7-2 and TRBJ2-7, is as follows: GAGVSQSPSNKVTEKGKDVELRCDPISGHTALYWYRQSLGQGLEFLIYFQGNSAPDKSGLPSDRFSAERTGGSVSTLTIQRTQQEDSAVYLCASSSSGGLPEQYFGPGTRLTVT.

This chain connects TRBV4-3 to TRBJ1-1; no definite D call. The germline CDR1 and CDR2 sequences are LGHNA and YSLEER. V lost 0 bases and J 2 bases, leaving 10 bases between the germline ends. The CDR3 sequence is 15 residues long. DNA of the CDR3: TGCGCCAGCAGCCAAGAAATGAGACAAAACACTGAAGCTTTCTTT. Encoded protein: CASSQEMRQNTEAFF.

CDR3 in amino acids: CASSQVSGTNTGELFF. The CDR3, as DNA: TGTGCCAGCAGCCAAGTTTCAGGGACGAACACCGGGGAGCTGTTTTTT. J is TRBJ2-2 and V is TRBV4-2; maybe TRBD1 (5 bases). The CDR3 length is 16 residues. Trimming pared 1 base from V and 0 bases from J, leaving 9 bases between. Per germline, CDR1 LGHNA and CDR2 YNFKEQ.

This chain joins TRBV7-2 and TRBJ1-2, with D tentatively TRBD1 (6 bases). CDR3 length: 15 residues. Germline V gene data show CDR1 as SGHTA and CDR2 as FQGNSA. Trimming took 1 base from V and 4 from J, leaving 13 bases between them. In nucleotides, the CDR3 is TGTGCCAGCAGCTTAGTGGCGGGGGCCGGCTATGGCTACACCTTC. Its protein product is CASSLVAGAGYGYTF.

J is TRBJ1-2 and V is TRBV9; no firm D call. Germline CDR1 and CDR2: SGDLS and YYNGEE. Deletions cut 3 bases from V and 8 bases from J, with 20 bases between. CDR3 size: 15 residues. The CDR3 here is CASSAAPRERRGYTF. The CDR3 DNA follows: TGTGCCAGCAGCGCGGCGCCGCGAGAGAGACGGGGCTACACCTTC.

V is TRBV28 and J is TRBJ2-5; 14 bases map to TRBD2. CDR1 and CDR2 from the germline V gene are MDHEN and SYDVKM. The CDR3 is made up of 15 amino acids. V trimming: 5 bases; J trimming: 4 bases; junction bases outside the gene matches: 3. The CDR3 sequence: CASSPGTSGGETQYF. In DNA form, the CDR3 reads TGTGCCAGCAGTCCCGGGACTAGCGGGGGAGAGACCCAGTACTTC.

The chain combines TRBV28 with TRBJ1-2; unclear D gene. The CDR3 extends over 13 amino acids. Per the germline V gene, CDR1 is MDHEN and CDR2 is SYDVKM. V gave up 4 bases and J gave up 0 bases, with 6 bases separating them. The CDR3 DNA follows: TGTGCCAGCAGTTACCCCCCTAACTATGGCTACACCTTC. Translated: CASSYPPNYGYTF.

This chain joins TRBV9 and TRBJ2-5; TRBD2 agrees at 11 bases. Germline trimming cut 4 bases from V and 2 bases from J; bases unmatched to any gene: 7. This CDR3 is 16 amino acids long. Germline V gene sequence: CDR1 SGDLS, CDR2 YYNGEE. This chain's CDR3 is CASSPFGTSGQETQYF. CDR3 sequence (DNA): TGTGCCAGCAGCCCATTCGGGACTAGCGGACAAGAGACCCAGTACTTC.

For the CDR3, the DNA is TGTGCCTGGAGCCGGACGGTTAGGGGCCAGCCCCAGCATTTT. This translates into CAWSRTVRGQPQHF. The chain recombines TRBV30 with TRBJ1-5; a possible D gene is TRBD1 (5 bases). Looked up from germline, CDR1 is GTSNPN and CDR2 is SVGIG (reference sequence). V gave up 3 bases and J gave up 7 bases, with 16 bases separating them. This CDR3 spans 14 amino acids.

The CDR3, as DNA: TGTGCCAGCACACCCTCACAGGGAAACACCATATATTTT. It yields the protein CASTPSQGNTIYF. J is TRBJ1-3 and V is TRBV6-1; D remains ambiguous. In germline, CDR1 is MNHNS, CDR2 SASEGT. The length of the CDR3 is 13 residues. The V gene lost 7 bases and the J gene lost 4 bases, with 11 bases spanning the gap.

CDR3 residues: CASSLGQVGTQYF. The CDR3 DNA follows: TGTGCCAGCAGCTTGGGACAGGTGGGGACCCAGTACTTC. V is TRBV11-2 and J is TRBJ2-5; 8 nucleotides agree with TRBD1. The CDR3 has 13 residues. In germline, CDR1 is SGHAT, CDR2 FQNNGV. The J segment lost 7 bases and the V segment lost 3 bases, leaving 4 bases of the junction unmatched.

The gene calls are TRBV2 and TRBJ2-7; maybe TRBD1 (5 bases). V was clipped by 10 bases and J by 3 bases, with 19 bases between them. The CDR3 totals 14 residues. The V gene's germline CDR1 is SNHLY and CDR2 FYNNEI. In DNA, the CDR3 is TGTGCCATTCTACTTACTCAGGGTTACTACGAGCAGTACTTC. Translation gives CAILLTQGYYEQYF.

The chain joins TRBV5-1 to TRBJ1-5; D is possibly TRBD1 (5 bases). The length of the CDR3 is 14 residues. Trimming removed 1 base from V and 6 bases from J, with 11 bases in between. The germline gives CDR1 SGHRS, CDR2 YFSETQ. In nucleotides, the CDR3 is TGCGCCAGCAGCTTGTCGGCAGGGAGTCAGCCCCAGCATTTT. The encoded protein is CASSLSAGSQPQHF.

The genes are TRBV7-2 and TRBJ2-7; D uncertain. Trimming took 2 bases from V and 2 from J, leaving 10 bases between them. In germline, CDR1 is SGHTA, CDR2 FQGNSA. CDR3 size: 14 residues. In nucleotides, the CDR3 is TGTGCCAGCAGCTTAAACAGTCTTGCCTACGAGCAGTACTTC. Its protein is CASSLNSLAYEQYF.

The chain couples TRBV6-1 to TRBJ1-2; 10 bases fit TRBD1. The ends lost 6 bases at V and 3 bases at J; junction bases unmatched: 7. From germline, CDR1 is MNHNS and CDR2 SASEGT. CDR3 length: 15 residues. The CDR3 DNA sequence: TGTGCCAGCAGGGGGGGGGACAGGGGTGACTATGGCTACACCTTC. Translation gives CASRGGDRGDYGYTF.

This clone came up once. The chain joins TRBV27 to TRBJ2-5; 8 positions agree with TRBD2. Germline CDR1 MNHEY, CDR2 SMNVEV (reference sequence). The CDR3 runs to 15 residues. V trimming: 4 bases; J trimming: 1 base; junction bases outside the gene matches: 5. The CDR3 here is CASSSGAGGQETQYF. CDR3 sequence (DNA): TGTGCCAGCAGTTCCGGTGCGGGGGGCCAAGAGACCCAGTACTTC.